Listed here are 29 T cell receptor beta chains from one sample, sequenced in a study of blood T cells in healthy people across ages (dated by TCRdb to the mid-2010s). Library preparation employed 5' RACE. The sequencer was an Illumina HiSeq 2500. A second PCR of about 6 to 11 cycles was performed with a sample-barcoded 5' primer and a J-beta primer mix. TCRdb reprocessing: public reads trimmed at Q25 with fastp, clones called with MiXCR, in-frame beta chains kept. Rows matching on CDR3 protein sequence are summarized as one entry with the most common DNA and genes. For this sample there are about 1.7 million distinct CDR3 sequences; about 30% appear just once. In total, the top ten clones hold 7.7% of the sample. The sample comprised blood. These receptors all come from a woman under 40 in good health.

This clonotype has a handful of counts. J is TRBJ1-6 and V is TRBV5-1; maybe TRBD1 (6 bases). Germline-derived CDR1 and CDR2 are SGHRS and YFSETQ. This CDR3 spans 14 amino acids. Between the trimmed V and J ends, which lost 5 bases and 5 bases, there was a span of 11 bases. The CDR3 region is CASRETGNNSPLHF. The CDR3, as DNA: TGCGCCAGCAGGGAGACAGGAAATAATTCACCCCTCCACTTT.

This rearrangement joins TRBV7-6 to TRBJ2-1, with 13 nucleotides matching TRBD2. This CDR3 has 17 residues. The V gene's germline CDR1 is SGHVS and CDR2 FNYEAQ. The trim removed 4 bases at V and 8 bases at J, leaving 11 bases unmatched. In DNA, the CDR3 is TGTGCCAGCAGCTCCGGACTAGCGGGAGACTATGACGATGAGCAGTTCTTC. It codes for CASSSGLAGDYDDEQFF.

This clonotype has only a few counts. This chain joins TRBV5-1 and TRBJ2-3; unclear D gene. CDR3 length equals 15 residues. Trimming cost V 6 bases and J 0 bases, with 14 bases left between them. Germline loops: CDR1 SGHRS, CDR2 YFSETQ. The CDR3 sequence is CASKVTYTSTDTQYF. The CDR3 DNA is TGCGCCAGCAAGGTTACATATACTAGCACAGATACGCAGTATTTT.

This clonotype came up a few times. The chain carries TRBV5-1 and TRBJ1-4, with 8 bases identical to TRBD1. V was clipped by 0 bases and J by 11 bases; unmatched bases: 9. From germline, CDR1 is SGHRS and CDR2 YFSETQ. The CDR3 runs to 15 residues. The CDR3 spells CASSLAGQGAQKLFF. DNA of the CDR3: TGCGCCAGCAGCTTGGCCGGGCAGGGGGCACAGAAACTGTTTTTT.

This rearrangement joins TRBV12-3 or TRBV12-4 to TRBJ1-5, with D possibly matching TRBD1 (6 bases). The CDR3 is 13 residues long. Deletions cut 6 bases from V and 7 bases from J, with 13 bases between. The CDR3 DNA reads TGTGCCAGCAGAGGGGACATCGGCCAGCCCCAGCATTTT. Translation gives CASRGDIGQPQHF.

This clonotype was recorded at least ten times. This CDR3 reads CASRPGQGYQPQHF. The CDR3 bases are TGTGCCAGCAGACCCGGACAGGGATATCAGCCCCAGCATTTT. The gene calls are TRBV28 and TRBJ1-5, with TRBD1 matching over 8 bases. Germline CDR1 reads MDHEN; CDR2 reads SYDVKM. The CDR3 consists of 14 residues. Germline trimming cut 6 bases from V and 5 bases from J; bases unmatched to any gene: 6.

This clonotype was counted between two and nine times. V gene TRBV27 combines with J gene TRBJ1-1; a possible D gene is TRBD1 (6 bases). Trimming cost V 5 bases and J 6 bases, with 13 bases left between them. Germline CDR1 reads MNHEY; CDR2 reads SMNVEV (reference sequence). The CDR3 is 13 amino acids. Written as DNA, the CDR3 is TGTGCCAGCAGTCCCCACACAGGGTCTGAAGCTTTCTTT. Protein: CASSPHTGSEAFF.

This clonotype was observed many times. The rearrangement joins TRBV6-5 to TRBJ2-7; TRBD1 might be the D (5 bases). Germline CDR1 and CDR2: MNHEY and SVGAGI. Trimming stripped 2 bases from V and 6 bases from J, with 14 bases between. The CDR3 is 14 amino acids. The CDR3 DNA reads TGTGCCAGCAGTTACAGGCAGGGTTTCAGCGAGCAGTACTTC. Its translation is CASSYRQGFSEQYF.

The CDR3 DNA sequence: TGCGCCAGCAGCTTCCGGGACTATCAAGAGACCCAGTACTTC. Translating it yields CASSFRDYQETQYF. This sequence joins TRBV5-1 and TRBJ2-5; 7 positions agree with TRBD2. V was pared by 2 bases and J by 2 bases, with 3 bases of the junction left unmatched. This CDR3 contains 14 residues. The germline gives CDR1 SGHRS, CDR2 YFSETQ.

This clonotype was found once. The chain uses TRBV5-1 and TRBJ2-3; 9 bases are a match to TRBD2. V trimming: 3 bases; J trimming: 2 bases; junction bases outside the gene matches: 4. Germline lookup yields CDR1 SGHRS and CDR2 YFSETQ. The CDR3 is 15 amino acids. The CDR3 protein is CASSWGGGATDTQYF. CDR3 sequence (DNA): TGCGCCAGCAGCTGGGGCGGGGGGGCCACAGATACGCAGTATTTT.

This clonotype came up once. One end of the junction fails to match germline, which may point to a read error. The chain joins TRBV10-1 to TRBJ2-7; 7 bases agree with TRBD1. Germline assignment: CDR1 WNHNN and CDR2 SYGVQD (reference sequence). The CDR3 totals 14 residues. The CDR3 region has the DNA TGCGCCAGCAGTGAGCCGGGACAGCCCTACGAGCGGTACTTC. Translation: CASSEPGQPYERYF.

CDR3 amino acids: CASSQFGRNRGQSSYEQYF. CDR3 sequence (DNA): TGTGCCAGCAGCCAATTCGGGAGAAACCGGGGACAGAGCTCCTACGAGCAGTACTTC. The chain uses TRBV3-1 and TRBJ2-7; D possibly corresponds to TRBD1 (7 bases). CDR3 length equals 19 residues. The germline V gene has CDR1 LGHDT and CDR2 YNNKEL (reference sequence). Trimming stripped 2 bases from V and 0 bases from J, with 23 bases between.

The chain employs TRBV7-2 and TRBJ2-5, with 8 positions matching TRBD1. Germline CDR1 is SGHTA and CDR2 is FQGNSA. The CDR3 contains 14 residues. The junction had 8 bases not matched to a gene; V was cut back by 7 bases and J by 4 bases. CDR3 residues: CASTMTGVAETQYF. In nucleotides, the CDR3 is TGTGCCAGCACCATGACAGGGGTGGCAGAGACCCAGTACTTC.

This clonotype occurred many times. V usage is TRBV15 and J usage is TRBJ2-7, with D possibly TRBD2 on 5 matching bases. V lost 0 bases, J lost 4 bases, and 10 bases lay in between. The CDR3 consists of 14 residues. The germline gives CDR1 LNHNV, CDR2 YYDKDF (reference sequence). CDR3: CATSRDYRGYEQYF. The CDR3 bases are TGTGCCACCAGCAGAGATTACCGGGGATACGAGCAGTACTTC.

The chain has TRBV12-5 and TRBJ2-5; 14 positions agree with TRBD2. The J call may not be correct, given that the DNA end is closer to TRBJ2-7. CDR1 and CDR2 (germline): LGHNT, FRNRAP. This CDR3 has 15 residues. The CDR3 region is CASGEPGLAGDEQYF. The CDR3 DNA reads TGTGCTAGTGGTGAGCCGGGACTAGCGGGAGACGAGCAGTACTTC.

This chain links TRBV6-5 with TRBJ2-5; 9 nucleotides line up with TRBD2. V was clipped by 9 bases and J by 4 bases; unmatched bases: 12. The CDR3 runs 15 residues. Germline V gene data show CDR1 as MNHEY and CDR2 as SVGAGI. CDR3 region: CASSGVSGRGETQYF. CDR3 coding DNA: TGTGCCAGTAGTGGAGTTAGCGGGAGAGGAGAGACCCAGTACTTC.

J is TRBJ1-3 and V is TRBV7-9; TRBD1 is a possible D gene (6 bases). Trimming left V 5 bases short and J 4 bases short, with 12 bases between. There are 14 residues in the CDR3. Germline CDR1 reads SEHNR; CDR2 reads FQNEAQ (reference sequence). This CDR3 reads CASSPRTDGNTIYF. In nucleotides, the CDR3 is TGTGCCAGCAGCCCCCGGACAGACGGAAACACCATATATTTT.

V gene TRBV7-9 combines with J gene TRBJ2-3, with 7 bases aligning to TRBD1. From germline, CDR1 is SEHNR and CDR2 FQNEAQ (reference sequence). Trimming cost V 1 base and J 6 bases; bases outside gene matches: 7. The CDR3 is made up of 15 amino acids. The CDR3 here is CASSLVTGGQDTQYF. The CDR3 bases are TGTGCCAGCAGCTTAGTGACTGGGGGACAGGATACGCAGTATTTT. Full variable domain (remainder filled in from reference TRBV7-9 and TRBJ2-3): DTGVSQNPRHKITKRGQNVTFRCDPISEHNRLYWYRQTLGQGPEFLTYFQNEAQLEKSRLLSDRFSAERPKGSFSTLEIQRTEQGDSAMYLCASSLVTGGQDTQYFGPGTRLTVL.

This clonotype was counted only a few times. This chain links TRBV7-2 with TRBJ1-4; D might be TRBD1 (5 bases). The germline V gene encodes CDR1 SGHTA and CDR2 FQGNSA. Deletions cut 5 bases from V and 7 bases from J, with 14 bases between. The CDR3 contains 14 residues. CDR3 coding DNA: TGTGCCAGCAGCCCGGACACCGAGAGTGAAAAACTGTTTTTT. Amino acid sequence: CASSPDTESEKLFF.

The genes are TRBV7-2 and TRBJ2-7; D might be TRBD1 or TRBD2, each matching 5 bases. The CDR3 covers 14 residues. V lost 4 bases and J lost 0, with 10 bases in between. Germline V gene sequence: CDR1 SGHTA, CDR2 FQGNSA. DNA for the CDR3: TGTGCCAGCAGCTGGTGGGGGAACTCCTACGAGCAGTACTTC. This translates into CASSWWGNSYEQYF. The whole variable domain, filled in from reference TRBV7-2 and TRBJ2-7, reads GAGVSQSPSNKVTEKGKDVELRCDPISGHTALYWYRQSLGQGLEFLIYFQGNSAPDKSGLPSDRFSAERTGGSVSTLTIQRTQQEDSAVYLCASSWWGNSYEQYFGPGTRLTVT.

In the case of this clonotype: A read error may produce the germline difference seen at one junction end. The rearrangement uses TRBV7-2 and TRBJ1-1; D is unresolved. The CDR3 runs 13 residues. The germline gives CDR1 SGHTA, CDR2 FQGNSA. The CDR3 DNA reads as TGTGCCAGCAGTTTAGAGCCCCAGGCTGAAGCTTTCTTT. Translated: CASSLEPQAEAFF.

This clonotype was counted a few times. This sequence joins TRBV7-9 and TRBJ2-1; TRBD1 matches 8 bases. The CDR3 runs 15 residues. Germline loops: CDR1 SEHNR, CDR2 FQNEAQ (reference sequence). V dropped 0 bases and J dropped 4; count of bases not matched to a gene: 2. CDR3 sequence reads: CASSLAGQEYNEQFF. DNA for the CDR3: TGTGCCAGCAGCTTAGCGGGACAGGAGTACAATGAGCAGTTCTTC.

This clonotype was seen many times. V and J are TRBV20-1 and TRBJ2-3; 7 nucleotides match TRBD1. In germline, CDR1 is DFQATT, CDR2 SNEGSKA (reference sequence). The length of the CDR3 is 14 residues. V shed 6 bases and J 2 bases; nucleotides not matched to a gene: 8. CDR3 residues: CSAHRDSFTDTQYF. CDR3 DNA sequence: TGCAGTGCGCACCGGGACAGCTTCACAGATACGCAGTATTTT.

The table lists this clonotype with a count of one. The DNA of the CDR3 is TGCAGTGCTCCGGAGCAGGGAAAAGATACGCAGTATTTT. It codes for CSAPEQGKDTQYF. The chain carries TRBV20-1 and TRBJ2-3; perhaps TRBD1 as D (5 bases). V dropped 5 bases and J dropped 5 bases, with 14 bases sitting between them. The CDR3 spans 13 residues. Per the germline V gene, CDR1 is DFQATT and CDR2 is SNEGSKA (reference sequence).

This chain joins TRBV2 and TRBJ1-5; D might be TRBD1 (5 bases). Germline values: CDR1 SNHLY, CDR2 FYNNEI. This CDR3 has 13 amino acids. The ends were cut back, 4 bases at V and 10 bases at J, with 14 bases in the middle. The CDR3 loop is CASSGDVVLPQHF. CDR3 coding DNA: TGTGCCAGCAGTGGGGACGTGGTTCTTCCCCAGCATTTT.

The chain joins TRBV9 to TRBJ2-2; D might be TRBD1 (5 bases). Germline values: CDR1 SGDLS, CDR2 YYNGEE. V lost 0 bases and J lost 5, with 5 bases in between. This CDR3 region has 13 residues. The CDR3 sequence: CASSVEGTGELFF. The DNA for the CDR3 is TGTGCCAGCAGCGTAGAGGGGACCGGGGAGCTGTTTTTT. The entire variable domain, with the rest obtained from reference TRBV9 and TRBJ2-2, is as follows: DSGVTQTPKHLITATGQRVTLRCSPRSGDLSVYWYQQSLDQGLQFLIQYYNGEERAKGNILERFSAQQFPDLHSELNLSSLELGDSALYFCASSVEGTGELFFGEGSRLTVL.

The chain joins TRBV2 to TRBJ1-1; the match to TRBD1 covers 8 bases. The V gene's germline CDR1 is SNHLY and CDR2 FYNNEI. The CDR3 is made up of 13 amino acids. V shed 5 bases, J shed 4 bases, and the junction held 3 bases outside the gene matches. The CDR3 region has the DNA TGTGCCAGCAGTACAGACAGGGGCACTGAAGCTTTCTTT. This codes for CASSTDRGTEAFF.

The CDR3, as DNA: TGTGCCAGCAGCACCCGACAGGGGTTGATATTGGAAGCTTTCTTT. Protein product: CASSTRQGLILEAFF. This rearrangement joins TRBV6-5 to TRBJ1-1, with 8 bases aligning to TRBD1. This CDR3 has 15 amino acids. In germline, CDR1 is MNHEY, CDR2 SVGAGI. J was trimmed by 8 bases and V by 6 bases; bases with no gene match: 14.

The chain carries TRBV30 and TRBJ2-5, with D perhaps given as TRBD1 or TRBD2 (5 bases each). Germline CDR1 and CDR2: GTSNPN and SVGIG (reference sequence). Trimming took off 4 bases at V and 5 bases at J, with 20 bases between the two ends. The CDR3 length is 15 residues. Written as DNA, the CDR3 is TGTGCCTGGACCCCTTTCGGGGCACCAGGGGAGACCCAGTACTTC. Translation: CAWTPFGAPGETQYF.